Presented here are 21 T cell receptor beta chains from one specimen sequenced in a study of identical twins. In TCRdb, the 5' RACE reads were re-called with MiXCR into one record per CDR3 protein. The sample yields about 210,000 distinct CDR3 sequences, less than 9.5% seen once. The sequencing sample was made of memory (CD45RO+) T cells sorted from blood. The receptors were sampled from a woman aged 18 to 35 in good health.

This clonotype was recorded at least ten times. V is TRBV11-2 and J is TRBJ2-2; TRBD2 matches 7 bases. Germline assignment: CDR1 SGHAT and CDR2 FQNNGV. V dropped 1 base and J dropped 6; count of bases not matched to a gene: 14. The CDR3 runs to 18 residues. The CDR3 loop is CASSLGDPAGEGAGELFF. Here the CDR3 DNA reads TGTGCCAGCAGCTTAGGGGATCCGGCGGGAGAGGGAGCCGGGGAGCTGTTTTTT.

A few counts support this clonotype. The V gene is TRBV7-6, the J gene TRBJ2-5; D gene uncertain. This CDR3 is 16 amino acids long. Trimming shortened V by 1 base and J by 1 base, and 13 bases separated the two germline ends. Germline-derived CDR1 and CDR2 are SGHVS and FNYEAQ. The CDR3 coding sequence is TGTGCCAGCAGCTTAGAGGCAGGTTGGTCCCAAGAGACCCAGTACTTC. It specifies CASSLEAGWSQETQYF.

This chain links TRBV6-2 or TRBV6-3 with TRBJ2-3, with D possibly being TRBD1 (5 bases). In germline, CDR1 is MNHEY, CDR2 SVGEGT. The CDR3 totals 15 residues. The V end lost 2 bases, the J end lost 0 bases, and 9 bases lay between the germline ends. The CDR3, as DNA: TGTGCCAGCAGTTACAGGACACCTAGCACAGATACGCAGTATTTT. This sequence encodes CASSYRTPSTDTQYF.

This clonotype turned up a few times. The CDR3 bases are TGTGCCAGCAGCTTAATGAACGGGCAAGAGACCCAGTACTTC. Encoded protein: CASSLMNGQETQYF. The chain uses TRBV7-2 and TRBJ2-5, with D uncertain. V dropped 2 bases and J dropped 2 bases, with 9 bases sitting between them. There are 14 residues in the CDR3. Germline values: CDR1 SGHTA, CDR2 FQGNSA. Drawing the rest from reference TRBV7-2 and TRBJ2-5, the complete variable domain is GAGVSQSPSNKVTEKGKDVELRCDPISGHTALYWYRQSLGQGLEFLIYFQGNSAPDKSGLPSDRFSAERTGGSVSTLTIQRTQQEDSAVYLCASSLMNGQETQYFGPGTRLLVL.

This clonotype was seen many times. This chain connects TRBV6-1 to TRBJ1-5; D perhaps matches TRBD1 (6 bases). The CDR3 contains 14 residues. The germline V gene encodes CDR1 MNHNS and CDR2 SASEGT. Trimming removed 8 bases from V and 5 bases from J, with 16 bases in between. The CDR3 is CASLRDKLDQPQHF. The CDR3 nucleotides read TGTGCCAGCCTCCGGGACAAATTAGATCAGCCCCAGCATTTT.

The sample holds a few counts of this clonotype. The genes are TRBV5-1 and TRBJ2-1; tentative D call: TRBD2 (6 bases). Per germline, CDR1 SGHRS and CDR2 YFSETQ. This CDR3 has 15 amino acids. Trimming cost V 0 bases and J 5 bases, with 12 bases left between them. CDR3 in DNA: TGCGCCAGCAGCTTGGTAACTAGCAGCAACAATGAGCAGTTCTTC. As protein: CASSLVTSSNNEQFF. The entire variable domain, with the rest obtained from reference TRBV5-1 and TRBJ2-1, is as follows: KAGVTQTPRYLIKTRGQQVTLSCSPISGHRSVSWYQQTPGQGLQFLFEYFSETQRNKGNFPGRFSGRQFSNSRSEMNVSTLELGDSALYLCASSLVTSSNNEQFFGPGTRLTVL.

The rearrangement uses TRBV6-2 or TRBV6-3 and TRBJ1-1; 7 bases line up with TRBD1. This CDR3 contains 13 residues. V was clipped by 6 bases and J by 5 bases; unmatched bases: 6. Looked up from germline, CDR1 is MNHEY and CDR2 is SVGEGT. CDR3 DNA sequence: TGTGCCAGCAGGGGAAGGGGGCAAACTGAAGCTTTCTTT. Its protein is CASRGRGQTEAFF.

This clonotype has at least ten counts. V is TRBV4-1 and J is TRBJ2-1; no clear D gene. V lost 4 bases, J lost 2 bases, and 6 bases lay in between. The CDR3 is 13 amino acids. The V gene's germline CDR1 is MGHRA and CDR2 YSYEKL. CDR3 nucleotide sequence: TGCGCCAGCAGCCTCTCTCCCTACAATGAGCAGTTCTTC. Translation: CASSLSPYNEQFF.

This clonotype showed up just a few times. The rearrangement joins TRBV18 to TRBJ2-7; D is possibly TRBD2 (5 bases). The length of the CDR3 is 14 residues. Germline loops: CDR1 KGHSH, CDR2 LQKENI. Trimming left V 3 bases short and J 3 bases short, with 12 bases between. CDR3 nucleotides: TGTGCCAGCTCACCCGGGGAACGGGACTACGAGCAGTACTTC. Protein sequence: CASSPGERDYEQYF.

V gene TRBV24-1 combines with J gene TRBJ1-6; D gene uncertain. Trimming left V 8 bases short and J 5 bases short, with 6 bases between. CDR3 length: 12 amino acids. In germline, CDR1 is KGHDR, CDR2 SFDVKD. CDR3 in DNA: TGTGCCACCACTGAGAATAATTCACCCCTCCACTTT. As protein: CATTENNSPLHF.

This rearrangement joins TRBV28 to TRBJ1-6; 7 bases align to TRBD1. The germline CDR1 and CDR2 sequences are MDHEN and SYDVKM. CDR3 length: 15 residues. The junction had 8 bases not matched to a gene; V was cut back by 3 bases and J by 9 bases. CDR3 bases: TGTGCCAGCAGTTTCCGACAGGGCGGATCTTCACCCCTCCACTTT. Protein sequence: CASSFRQGGSSPLHF.

The chain joins TRBV20-1 to TRBJ1-3; D gene ambiguous. Germline lookup yields CDR1 DFQATT and CDR2 SNEGSKA (reference sequence). This CDR3 spans 14 amino acids. V lost 2 bases and J 0 bases, leaving 8 bases between the germline ends. CDR3 sequence (DNA): TGCAGTGCTAGAAGGCCGAGCTCTGGAAACACCATATATTTT. Residues: CSARRPSSGNTIYF.

V gene TRBV15 combines with J gene TRBJ1-4; D is undetermined. The V gene lost 1 base and the J gene lost 0 bases, with 3 bases spanning the gap. This CDR3 comprises 14 residues. Germline V CDR1 and CDR2: LNHNV, YYDKDF (reference sequence). CDR3 protein: CATSRAATNEKLFF. CDR3 DNA: TGTGCCACCAGCAGAGCAGCAACTAATGAAAAACTGTTTTTT.

This clonotype was observed many times. The gene calls are TRBV9 and TRBJ2-7, with 7 bases fitting TRBD1. Germline V CDR1 and CDR2: SGDLS, YYNGEE. The ends lost 2 bases at V and 7 bases at J; junction bases unmatched: 6. CDR3 length: 13 amino acids. CDR3 sequence: CASSVDWDSEQYF. For the CDR3, the DNA is TGTGCCAGCAGCGTCGACTGGGACAGTGAGCAGTACTTC. The full variable domain, in which reference TRBV9 and TRBJ2-7 provide the parts outside the CDR3, is DSGVTQTPKHLITATGQRVTLRCSPRSGDLSVYWYQQSLDQGLQFLIQYYNGEERAKGNILERFSAQQFPDLHSELNLSSLELGDSALYFCASSVDWDSEQYFGPGTRLTVT.

This clonotype was found a few times. The chain uses TRBV20-1 and TRBJ2-3; TRBD2 aligns across 9 bases. Looked up from germline, CDR1 is DFQATT and CDR2 is SNEGSKA (reference sequence). The CDR3 contains 15 residues. V lost 6 bases, J lost 9 bases, and 16 bases stayed unmatched. Here the CDR3 DNA reads TGCAGTGCCGGTATTAGCGGGAGAGTAGCGGGAACGCAGTATTTT. It is translated as CSAGISGRVAGTQYF.

This clonotype came up a few times. The CDR3, as DNA: TGTGCCAGCATCACCCCAGTAGCCAAAAACATTCAGTACTTC. This codes for CASITPVAKNIQYF. V usage is TRBV6-5 and J usage is TRBJ2-4; D call uncertain. V was cut by 7 bases and J by 0 bases, with 10 bases left in between. Germline CDR1 is MNHEY and CDR2 is SVGAGI. The CDR3 consists of 14 residues.

J is TRBJ2-1 and V is TRBV9, with 14 nucleotides matching TRBD2. The J segment lost 7 bases and the V segment lost 0 bases, leaving 9 bases of the junction unmatched. CDR1 and CDR2 (germline): SGDLS, YYNGEE. This CDR3 is built from 18 residues. This CDR3 is CASSVVSAGLAGVNEQFF. In nucleotides, the CDR3 is TGTGCCAGCAGCGTAGTGAGTGCGGGACTAGCGGGAGTTAATGAGCAGTTCTTC.

This clonotype was counted a few times. This chain links TRBV7-2 with TRBJ2-7, with D maybe TRBD2 (6 bases). The CDR3 has 14 amino acids. With 1 base removed from V and 4 bases from J, the gap between germline ends came to 11 bases. The germline V gene has CDR1 SGHTA and CDR2 FQGNSA. CDR3 region: CASSLVRGSYEQYF. CDR3 coding DNA: TGTGCCAGCAGCTTAGTACGGGGGTCATACGAGCAGTACTTC.

The chain combines TRBV5-6 with TRBJ2-5; D gene unclear. Germline loops: CDR1 SGHDT, CDR2 YYEEEE. With 2 bases removed from V and 5 bases from J, the gap between germline ends came to 13 bases. This CDR3 is built from 14 residues. The DNA of the CDR3 is TGTGCCAGCAGCTTTACTCCTGGGTCGGAGACCCAGTACTTC. Protein product: CASSFTPGSETQYF.

In this sample, this clonotype turned up many times. The chain uses TRBV12-3 or TRBV12-4 and TRBJ1-6; no definite D call. The germline V and J ends were trimmed by 10 bases and 5 bases, with 9 bases remaining between them. The CDR3 consists of 12 residues. The CDR3, as DNA: TGTGCCATCCGACGGGATAATTCACCCCTCCACTTT. Its translation: CAIRRDNSPLHF.

This chain uses TRBV11-2 with TRBJ2-7; 7 bases fit TRBD1. This CDR3 region has 15 residues. Germline-derived CDR1 and CDR2 are SGHAT and FQNNGV. With 5 bases clipped from V and 2 bases from J, the junction kept 9 bases outside the gene matches. CDR3 coding DNA: TGTGCCAGCAGCCCCCGAGGACAGGCCCCCTACGAGCAGTACTTC. This sequence encodes CASSPRGQAPYEQYF.